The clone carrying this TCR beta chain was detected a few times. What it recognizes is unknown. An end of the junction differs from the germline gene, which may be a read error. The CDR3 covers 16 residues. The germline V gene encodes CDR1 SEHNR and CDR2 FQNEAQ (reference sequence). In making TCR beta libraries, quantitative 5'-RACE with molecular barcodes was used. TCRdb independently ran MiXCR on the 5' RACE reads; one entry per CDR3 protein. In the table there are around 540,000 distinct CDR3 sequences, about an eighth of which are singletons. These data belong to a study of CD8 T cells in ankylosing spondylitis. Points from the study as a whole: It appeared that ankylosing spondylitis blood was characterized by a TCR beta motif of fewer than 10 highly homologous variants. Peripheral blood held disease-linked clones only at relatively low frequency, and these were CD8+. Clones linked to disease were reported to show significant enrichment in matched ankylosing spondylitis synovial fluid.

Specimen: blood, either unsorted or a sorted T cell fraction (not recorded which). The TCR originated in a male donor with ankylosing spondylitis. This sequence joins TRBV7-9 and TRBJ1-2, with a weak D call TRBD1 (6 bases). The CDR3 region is CASSFSFTGPFPLADF. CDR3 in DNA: TGTGCCAGCAGCTTTTCTTTCACAGGGCCCTTCCCTCTAGCTGACTTC.